Listed below are T cell receptor beta chains from one sample, sequenced in a study of cytomegalovirus exposure and HLA in healthy donors. Sequencing used immunoSEQ multiplex PCR; TCRdb keeps in-frame clones, though not all of them. Of some 140,000 clones in the sample, 83% were seen once. What was sequenced was PBMCs. These receptors all stem from a man in his forties or fifties in good health and CMV-seronegative. The CDR3 runs from the conserved cysteine through the conserved F or W. A D gene is named only where the DNA matches it firmly. Clone size is stated in some rows and not others, as once, few, many or a class when expanded.

>TRBV30|TRBD1|TRBJ1-1|NA
TGTGCCTGGGGACAGGGGATCCTTGAAGCTTTCTTT
CAWGQGILEAFF
>TRBV4-2|TRBD2|TRBJ2-1|NA
TGTGCCAGCAGCCAAGCCGGTGGGGGGGTTGGGAATGAGCAGTTCTTC
CASSQAGGGVGNEQFF
>TRBV7-8|TRBD1|TRBJ1-4|NA
TGTGCCAGCAGCTTAGGGGACAGGGCGCCTAATGAAAAACTGTTTTTT
CASSLGDRAPNEKLFF
>TRBV30|TRBD2|TRBJ2-1|NA
TGTGCCTGGACTCCCCGTCCAGCGGGAGTTGGTGAGCAGTTCTTC
CAWTPRPAGVGEQFF
>TRBV15|NA|TRBJ2-7|NA
TGTGCCACCAGCAGAGATCAGACAGGTCCAGGCGAGCAGTACTTC
CATSRDQTGPGEQYF
>TRBV10-1|TRBD2|TRBJ2-7|once
TGCGCCAGCAGTGAGGGACTAGCGGGGGGGCCGCCCTACGAGCAGTACTTC
CASSEGLAGGPPYEQYF
>TRBV27|NA|TRBJ2-5|NA
TGTGCCAGCAGTCCTACAGGGCTGGAGACCCAGTACTTC
CASSPTGLETQYF
>TRBV5-8|TRBD1|TRBJ2-1|NA
TGTGCCAGCAGCTTACGACAGGGGGCGGTCAATGAGCAGTTCTTC
CASSLRQGAVNEQFF
>TRBV30|TRBD1|TRBJ1-1|NA
TGTGCCTGGAGTGTCTTAATTGGACAGGGGGCCACTGAAGCTTTCTTT
CAWSVLIGQGATEAFF
>TRBV6-1|NA|TRBJ1-4|NA
TGTGCCAGCAGTGAAGCCAGGAAGGACTTTAATGAAAAACTGTTTTTT
CASSEARKDFNEKLFF
>TRBV10-3|NA|TRBJ2-7|few
TGTGCCATCAGCCCACAGGGTGGCGAGCAGTACTTC
CAISPQGGEQYF
>TRBV18|NA|TRBJ1-3|NA
TGTGCCAGCTCACCACACCCTTTGGACAGCTCTGGAAACACCATATATTTT
CASSPHPLDSSGNTIYF
>TRBV7-6|TRBD1|TRBJ1-2|NA
TGTGCCAGCAGCTTACAGGGGGCGACGCTTGTAAGGGATGGCTACACCTTC
CASSLQGATLVRDGYTF
>TRBV6-5|NA|TRBJ1-2|NA
TGTGCCAGCAAAAGGGGTGCGACAAACTATGGCTACACCTTC
CASKRGATNYGYTF
>TRBV7-8|NA|TRBJ2-2|once
TGTGCCAGCACCCTAGGGGCCGGGGAGCTGTTTTTT
CASTLGAGELFF
>TRBV5-6|NA|TRBJ2-7|NA
TGTGCCAGCAGCTCGGGAGCCAAATCCTACGAGCAGTACTTC
CASSSGAKSYEQYF
>TRBV5-5|TRBD1|TRBJ2-1|NA
TGTGCCAGCAGCTGGGGAAGGGGGCCTCCCAATGAGCAGTTCTTC
CASSWGRGPPNEQFF
>TRBV7-6|NA|TRBJ2-1|NA
TGTGCCAGCAGCGCGCCTAGCGTGAGGGAGCAGTTCTTC
CASSAPSVREQFF
>TRBV2|TRBD1|TRBJ2-2|few
TGTGCCAGCACCGGACAGGTGAACACCGGGGAGCTGTTTTTT
CASTGQVNTGELFF
>TRBV7-8|NA|TRBJ1-1|NA
TGTGCCAGCAGTAGAACAGCGAACACTGAAGCTTTCTTT
CASSRTANTEAFF
>TRBV19|NA|TRBJ1-2|NA
TGTGCCAGTAGTATATGGCAGGATGGCGGCTACACCTTC
CASSIWQDGGYTF
>TRBV14|NA|TRBJ1-3|few
TGTGCCAGCAGCAAAAAACGGGGAGTTCGAAACACCATATATTTT
CASSKKRGVRNTIYF
>TRBV9|TRBD2|TRBJ2-3|NA
TGTGCCAGCAGCCTCAGGACTAGCGGGGACACAGATACGCAGTATTTT
CASSLRTSGDTDTQYF
>TRBV6-6|NA|TRBJ2-7|NA
TGTGCCAGCGGAGACGAGCAGTACTTC
CASGDEQYF
>TRBV7-9|TRBD1|TRBJ2-1|NA
TGTGCCAGCAGCCTAGGGACAGGGTACAATGAGCAGTTCTTC
CASSLGTGYNEQFF
>TRBV4-2|TRBD2|TRBJ2-7|NA
TGTGCCAGCAGCCCGGGACTAGCGGTCTCCTACGAGCAGTACTTC
CASSPGLAVSYEQYF
>TRBV6-6|TRBD2|TRBJ2-5|once
TGTGCCAGCAGGCAAACGGGACTAGCGGGGATGGAGACCCAGTACTTC
CASRQTGLAGMETQYF
>TRBV6-4|NA|TRBJ1-5|NA
TGTGCCAGCAGTATGAACGGGGGGAATCAGCCCCAGCATTTT
CASSMNGGNQPQHF
>TRBV19|NA|TRBJ2-2|few
TGTGCCAGTAGTATAGGAGGGGGGGCCGACACCGGGGAGCTGTTTTTT
CASSIGGGADTGELFF
>TRBV7-9|TRBD2|TRBJ2-7|NA
TGTGCCAGCAGCTCAGGACTAGCGGGAGGGGGACTAGACGAGCAGTACTTC
CASSSGLAGGGLDEQYF
>TRBV7-9|TRBD2|TRBJ2-7|NA
TGTGCCAGCAGCCCAGGGCTAGCGGGGGGCGAGCAGTACTTC
CASSPGLAGGEQYF
>TRBV6-5|NA|TRBJ2-7|NA
TGTGCCAGCAGTTATGACAGGAACTACTACGAGCAGTACTTC
CASSYDRNYYEQYF
>TRBV28|NA|TRBJ1-3|NA
TGTGCCAGCAGGATACAGGTTTCTGGAAACACCATATATTTT
CASRIQVSGNTIYF
>TRBV2|TRBD1|TRBJ1-2|NA
TGTGCCAGCAGTGGACAGGGCCATGGCTACACCTTC
CASSGQGHGYTF
>TRBV7-8|TRBD2|TRBJ2-5|NA
TGTGCCAGCAGCTTAGCGGTGTTAAGCGGGGAGTTGGGGACCCAGTACTTC
CASSLAVLSGELGTQYF
>TRBV7-2|NA|TRBJ2-5|NA
TGTGCCGGCAGCTTATTGCTCCTACCGGGAGAGACCCAGTACTTC
CAGSLLLLPGETQYF
>TRBV6-6|TRBD1|TRBJ1-2|NA
TGTGCCAGCAGTTGGAACACAGGGGGCTATGGCTACACCTTC
CASSWNTGGYGYTF
>TRBV5-4|NA|TRBJ2-7|NA
TGTGCCAGCAGCCTTCGCGGTAGCGGACTAACCTACGAGCAGTACTTC
CASSLRGSGLTYEQYF
>TRBV30|TRBD2|TRBJ2-4|once
TGTGCCTGGAGTTCGGGGACTAGCGGGAAAAGGGCCAAAAACATTCAGTACTTC
CAWSSGTSGKRAKNIQYF
>TRBV27|TRBD1|TRBJ2-5|NA
TGTGCCAGCAGTCCCGACAGGGTCCGAAAGACCCAGTACTTC
CASSPDRVRKTQYF
>TRBV7-3|NA|TRBJ2-2|NA
TGTGCCAGCAGCTTTTCTAGGGGAACCGGGGAGCTGTTTTTT
CASSFSRGTGELFF
>TRBV7-3|TRBD1|TRBJ2-3|NA
TGTGCCAGCAGCTTAGGAACAGGGGTGGTAGATACGCAGTATTTT
CASSLGTGVVDTQYF
>TRBV14|NA|TRBJ2-5|NA
TGTGCCAGCAGCCAAGGGGCGGGCGCTGAGACCCAGTACTTC
CASSQGAGAETQYF
>TRBV7-2|NA|TRBJ2-7|NA
TGTGCCAGCAGCGAAGGGGGGACTACCTCCTACGAGCAGTACTTC
CASSEGGTTSYEQYF
>TRBV6-1|TRBD1|TRBJ1-6|NA
TGTGCCAGCAGTCAACCGGGACAGGGTAGTTCACCCCTCCACTTT
CASSQPGQGSSPLHF
>TRBV18|NA|TRBJ1-1|NA
TGTGCCAGCTCACCACCAGGGGGTACTGAAGCTTTCTTT
CASSPPGGTEAFF
>TRBV4-3|NA|TRBJ2-7|NA
TGCGCCAGCAGCCAAGACAGGCCAGACTACGAGCAGTACTTC
CASSQDRPDYEQYF